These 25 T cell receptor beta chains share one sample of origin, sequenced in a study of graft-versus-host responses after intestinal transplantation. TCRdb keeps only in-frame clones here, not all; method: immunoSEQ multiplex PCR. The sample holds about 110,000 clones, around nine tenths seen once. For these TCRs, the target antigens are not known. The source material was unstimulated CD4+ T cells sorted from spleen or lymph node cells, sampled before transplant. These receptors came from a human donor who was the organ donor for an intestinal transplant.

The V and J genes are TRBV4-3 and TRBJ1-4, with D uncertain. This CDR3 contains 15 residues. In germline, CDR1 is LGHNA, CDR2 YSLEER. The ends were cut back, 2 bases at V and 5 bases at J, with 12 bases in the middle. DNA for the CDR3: TGCGCCAGCAGCCAATCATGGCGGTCAAATGAAAAACTGTTTTTT. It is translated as CASSQSWRSNEKLFF.

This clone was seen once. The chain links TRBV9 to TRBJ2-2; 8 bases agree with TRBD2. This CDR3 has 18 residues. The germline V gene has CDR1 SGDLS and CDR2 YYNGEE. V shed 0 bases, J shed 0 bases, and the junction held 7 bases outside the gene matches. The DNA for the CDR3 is TGTGCCAGCAGCGTAGGGGGTAGCGGGGTCGCGAACACCGGGGAGCTGTTTTTT. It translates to CASSVGGSGVANTGELFF.

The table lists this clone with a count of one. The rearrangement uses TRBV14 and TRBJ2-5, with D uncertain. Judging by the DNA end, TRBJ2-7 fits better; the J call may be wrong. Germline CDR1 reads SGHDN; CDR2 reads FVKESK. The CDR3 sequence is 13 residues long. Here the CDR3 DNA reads TGTGCCAGCAGCCAAGGACTCTCCTACGAGCAGTACTTC. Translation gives CASSQGLSYEQYF.

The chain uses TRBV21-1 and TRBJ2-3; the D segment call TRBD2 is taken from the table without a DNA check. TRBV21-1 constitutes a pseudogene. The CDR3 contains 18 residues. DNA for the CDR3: TGTGCCAGCAGCAAAAGAGCCGGGGAACCGCATCGACCAGATACGCAGTATTTT. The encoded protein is CASSKRAGEPHRPDTQYF.

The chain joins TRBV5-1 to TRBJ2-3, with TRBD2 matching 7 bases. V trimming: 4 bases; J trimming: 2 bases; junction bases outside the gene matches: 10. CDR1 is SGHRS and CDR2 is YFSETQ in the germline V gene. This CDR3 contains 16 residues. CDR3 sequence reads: CASSRRSGTTTDTQYF. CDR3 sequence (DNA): TGCGCCAGCAGCCGGAGGAGCGGGACTACCACAGATACGCAGTATTTT.

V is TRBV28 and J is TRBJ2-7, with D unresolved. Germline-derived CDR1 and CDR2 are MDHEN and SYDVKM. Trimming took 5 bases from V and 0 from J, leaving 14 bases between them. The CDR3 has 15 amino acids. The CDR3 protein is CASSSLTFPSYEQYF. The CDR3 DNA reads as TGTGCCAGCAGTAGCCTCACTTTTCCCTCCTACGAGCAGTACTTC.

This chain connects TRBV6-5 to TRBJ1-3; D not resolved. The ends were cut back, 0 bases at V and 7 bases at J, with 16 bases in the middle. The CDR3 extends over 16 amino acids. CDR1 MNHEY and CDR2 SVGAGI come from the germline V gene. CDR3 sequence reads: CASSYSRTAAPNTIYF. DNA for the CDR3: TGTGCCAGCAGTTACTCAAGGACGGCCGCGCCGAACACCATATATTTT.

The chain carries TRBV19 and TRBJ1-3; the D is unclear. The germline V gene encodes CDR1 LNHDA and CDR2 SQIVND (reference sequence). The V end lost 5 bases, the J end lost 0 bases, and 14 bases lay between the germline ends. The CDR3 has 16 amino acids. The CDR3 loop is CASSLGHFYSGNTIYF. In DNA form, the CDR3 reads TGTGCCAGTAGTCTTGGGCATTTCTACTCTGGAAACACCATATATTTT.

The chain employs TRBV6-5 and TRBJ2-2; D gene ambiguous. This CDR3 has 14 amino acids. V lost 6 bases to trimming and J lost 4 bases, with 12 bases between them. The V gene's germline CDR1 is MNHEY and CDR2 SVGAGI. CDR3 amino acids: CASRLGWGTGELFF. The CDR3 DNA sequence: TGTGCCAGCAGGCTCGGCTGGGGCACCGGGGAGCTGTTTTTT.

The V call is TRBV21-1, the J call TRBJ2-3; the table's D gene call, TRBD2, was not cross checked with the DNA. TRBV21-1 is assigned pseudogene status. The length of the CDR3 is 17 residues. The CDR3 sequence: CASSKVPDSILGDTQYF. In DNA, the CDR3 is TGTGCCAGCAGCAAAGTACCGGACTCGATCCTGGGAGATACGCAGTATTTT.

The CDR3 loop reads CASSPPRGVDYGYTF. In DNA form, the CDR3 reads TGTGCCAGCTCACCACCCCGAGGGGTAGACTATGGCTACACCTTC. The genes are TRBV18 and TRBJ1-2; TRBD1 is a possible D gene (5 bases). The V end was cut by 0 bases, the J end by 3 bases, with 11 bases between. CDR3 size: 15 residues. Per germline, CDR1 KGHSH and CDR2 LQKENI. Variable domain in full (rest from reference TRBV18 and TRBJ1-2): NAGVMQNPRHLVRRRGQEARLRCSPMKGHSHVYWYRQLPEEGLKFMVYLQKENIIDESGMPKERFSAEFPKEGPSILRIQQVVRGDSAAYFCASSPPRGVDYGYTFGSGTRLTVV.

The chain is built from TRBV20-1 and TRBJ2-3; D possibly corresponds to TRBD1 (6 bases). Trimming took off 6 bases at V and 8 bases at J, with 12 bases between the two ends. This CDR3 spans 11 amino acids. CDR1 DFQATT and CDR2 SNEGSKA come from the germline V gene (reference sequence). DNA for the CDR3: TGCAGTGCAACGACAGGAGGTACGCAGTATTTT. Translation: CSATTGGTQYF.

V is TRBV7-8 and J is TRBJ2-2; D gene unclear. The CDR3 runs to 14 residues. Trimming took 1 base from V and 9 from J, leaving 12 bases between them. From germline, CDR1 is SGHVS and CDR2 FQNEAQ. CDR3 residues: CASSLVVETRELFF. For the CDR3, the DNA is TGTGCCAGCAGCTTAGTGGTTGAGACGCGGGAGCTGTTTTTT. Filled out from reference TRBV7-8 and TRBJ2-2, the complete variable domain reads GAGVSQSPRYKVAKRGQDVALRCDPISGHVSLFWYQQALGQGPEFLTYFQNEAQLDKSGLPSDRFFAERPEGSVSTLKIQRTQQEDSAVYLCASSLVVETRELFFGEGSRLTVL.

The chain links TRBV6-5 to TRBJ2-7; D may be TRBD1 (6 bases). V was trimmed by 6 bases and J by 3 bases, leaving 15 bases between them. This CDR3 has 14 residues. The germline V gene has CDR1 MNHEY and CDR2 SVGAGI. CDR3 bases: TGTGCCAGCAGGTTCACAGGGACGAACTACGAGCAGTACTTC. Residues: CASRFTGTNYEQYF.

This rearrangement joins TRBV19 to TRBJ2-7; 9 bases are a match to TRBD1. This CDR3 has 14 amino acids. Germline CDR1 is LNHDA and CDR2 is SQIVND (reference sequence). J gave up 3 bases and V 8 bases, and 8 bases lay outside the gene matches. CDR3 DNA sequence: TGTGCCAGTTCGACAGGGGGGTTCTTCTACGAGCAGTACTTC. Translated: CASSTGGFFYEQYF.

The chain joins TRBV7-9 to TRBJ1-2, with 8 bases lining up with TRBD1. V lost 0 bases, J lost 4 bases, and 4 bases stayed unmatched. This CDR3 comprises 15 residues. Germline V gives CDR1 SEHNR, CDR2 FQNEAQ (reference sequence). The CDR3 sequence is CASSLAFTGGYGYTF. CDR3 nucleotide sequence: TGTGCCAGCAGCTTAGCTTTTACAGGGGGCTATGGCTACACCTTC.

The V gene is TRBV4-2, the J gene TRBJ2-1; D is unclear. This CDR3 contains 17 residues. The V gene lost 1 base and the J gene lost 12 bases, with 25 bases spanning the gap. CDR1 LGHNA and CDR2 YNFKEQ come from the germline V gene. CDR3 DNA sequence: TGTGCCAGCAGCCAAGGACCCGAGGAGAGCGAGAGGATCGGGCAGTTCTTC. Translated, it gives CASSQGPEESERIGQFF.

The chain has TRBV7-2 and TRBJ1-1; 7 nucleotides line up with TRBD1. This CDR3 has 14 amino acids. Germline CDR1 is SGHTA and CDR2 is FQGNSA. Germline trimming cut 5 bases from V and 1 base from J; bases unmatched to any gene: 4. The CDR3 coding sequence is TGTGCCAGCAGCGTGACAGGGTCGAACACTGAAGCTTTCTTT. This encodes CASSVTGSNTEAFF.

The DNA of the CDR3 is TGTGCCAGCAGCCTGGGACAGAACTATGGCTACACCTTC. Protein sequence: CASSLGQNYGYTF. The chain couples TRBV7-2 to TRBJ1-2, with TRBD1 matching over 7 bases. Germline assignment: CDR1 SGHTA and CDR2 FQGNSA. V trimming: 5 bases; J trimming: 2 bases; junction bases outside the gene matches: 2. This CDR3 comprises 13 residues. The variable domain in full, completed from reference TRBV7-2 and TRBJ1-2, reads GAGVSQSPSNKVTEKGKDVELRCDPISGHTALYWYRQSLGQGLEFLIYFQGNSAPDKSGLPSDRFSAERTGGSVSTLTIQRTQQEDSAVYLCASSLGQNYGYTFGSGTRLTVV.

Written as DNA, the CDR3 is TGTGCCAGCAGCTCGAGGACAGGGCGGGACTACGAGCAGTACTTC. The encoded protein is CASSSRTGRDYEQYF. This chain links TRBV5-5 with TRBJ2-7, with 8 bases identical to TRBD1. This CDR3 has 15 residues. With 3 bases clipped from V and 3 bases from J, the junction kept 8 bases outside the gene matches. CDR1 is SGHKS, CDR2 YYEKEE, per germline (reference sequence).

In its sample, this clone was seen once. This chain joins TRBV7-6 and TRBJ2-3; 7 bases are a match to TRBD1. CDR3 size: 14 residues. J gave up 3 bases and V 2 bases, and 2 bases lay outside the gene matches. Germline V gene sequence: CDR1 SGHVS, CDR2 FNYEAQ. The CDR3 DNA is TGTGCCAGCAGCTTATGGGGACAGACAGATACGCAGTATTTT. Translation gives CASSLWGQTDTQYF.

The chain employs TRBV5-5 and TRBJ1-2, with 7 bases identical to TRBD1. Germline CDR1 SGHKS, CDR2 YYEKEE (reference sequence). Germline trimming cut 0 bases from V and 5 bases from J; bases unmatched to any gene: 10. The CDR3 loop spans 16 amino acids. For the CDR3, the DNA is TGTGCCAGCAGCTTGGTCCTTTCCTTGACAGGGTATGGCTACACCTTC. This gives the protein CASSLVLSLTGYGYTF.

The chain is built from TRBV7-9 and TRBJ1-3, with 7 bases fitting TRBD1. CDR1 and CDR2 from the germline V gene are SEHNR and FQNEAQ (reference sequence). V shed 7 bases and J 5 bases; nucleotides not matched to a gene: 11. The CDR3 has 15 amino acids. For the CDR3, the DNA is TGTGCCAGCAACGACAGGGAAGGAGCTAGAAACACCATATATTTT. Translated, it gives CASNDREGARNTIYF.

CDR3 in amino acids: CASSQAVLGTLAGEDEQYF. The CDR3 nucleotides are TGCGCCAGCAGCCAAGCGGTGTTAGGGACTCTAGCGGGAGAAGACGAGCAGTACTTC. The rearrangement joins TRBV4-1 to TRBJ2-7, with 10 bases identical to TRBD2. Germline V gives CDR1 MGHRA, CDR2 YSYEKL. Losses at the gene ends were 1 base for V and 5 bases for J; bases not matched to a gene: 17. The CDR3 totals 19 residues.

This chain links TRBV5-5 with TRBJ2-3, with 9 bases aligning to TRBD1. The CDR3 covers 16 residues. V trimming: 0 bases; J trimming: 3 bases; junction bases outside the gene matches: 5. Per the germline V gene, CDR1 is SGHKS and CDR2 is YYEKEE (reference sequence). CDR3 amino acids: CASSLGTGVGTDTQYF. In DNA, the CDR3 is TGTGCCAGCAGCTTGGGGACAGGGGTAGGGACAGATACGCAGTATTTT.